These T cell receptor beta chains were read from a single sample in a study of PD-L1 blockade in urothelial cancer. Generated by immunoSEQ multiplex PCR, the TCRdb table keeps only in-frame clones and is missing some. The repertoire holds about 72,000 clones, 90% seen once, with under 6% in the top ten. The source material was PBMCs, sampled around atezolizumab (anti-PD-L1) treatment. All receptors come from a man in his 70s with urothelial cancer. Both conserved end residues are part of each CDR3. The D gene is left open where the match is weak. Only some rows state a clone size, as once, few, many or a class for expanded clones.

j_call clone_size v_call d_call cdr3_aa cdr3_nt
TRBJ2-5 . TRBV9 . CASSVDSSLETQYF TGTGCCAGCAGCGTAGATAGTAGTCTGGAGACCCAGTACTTC
TRBJ2-5 . TRBV15 TRBD2 CATSRAQIFSGIQETQYF TGTGCCACCAGCAGAGCTCAGATTTTTAGCGGGATCCAAGAGACCCAGTACTTC
TRBJ2-3 . TRBV4-1 TRBD2 CASSQDRTSGRSSQYF TGCGCCAGCAGCCAAGATAGGACTAGCGGGAGGTCCTCGCAGTATTTT
TRBJ2-3 once TRBV6-5 . CASSSLQQGHTDTQYF TGTGCCAGCAGTTCCCTCCAGCAGGGGCACACAGATACGCAGTATTTT
TRBJ2-7 . TRBV19 TRBD1 CASSPRQGEGYEQYF TGTGCCAGTAGTCCACGACAGGGTGAGGGCTACGAGCAGTACTTC
TRBJ1-1 once TRBV7-9 . CASSLGGRPGLEAFF TGTGCCAGCAGCTTAGGGGGCCGCCCAGGGCTTGAAGCTTTCTTT
TRBJ2-6 . TRBV7-9 . CASTQYSGANVLTF TGTGCCAGCACACAGTACTCTGGGGCCAACGTCCTGACTTTC
TRBJ2-2 once TRBV4-2 TRBD2 CASSQVSGGTGELFF TGTGCCAGCAGCCAAGTGAGCGGGGGCACCGGGGAGCTGTTTTTT
TRBJ2-7 once TRBV5-1 TRBD1 CASSPGTGIGEQYF TGCGCCAGCAGTCCCGGGACAGGCATAGGAGAGCAGTACTTC
TRBJ2-5 . TRBV19 . CASSTFNQETQYF TGTGCCAGTAGTACTTTTAACCAAGAGACCCAGTACTTC
TRBJ2-7 . TRBV30 TRBD2 CAWSPTRTSAPYEQYF TGTGCCTGGAGTCCGACCCGGACTAGCGCTCCTTACGAGCAGTACTTC
TRBJ2-5 . TRBV7-6 . CASSPGEDRSQETQYF TGTGCCAGCAGCCCCGGAGAGGACAGATCACAAGAGACCCAGTACTTC
TRBJ2-5 . TRBV5-1 TRBD2 CASSLAASGIQETQYF TGCGCCAGCAGCTTGGCGGCTAGCGGAATCCAAGAGACCCAGTACTTC
TRBJ2-7 once TRBV19 TRBD2 CASSISPAGVGEQYF TGTGCCAGTAGTATTAGCCCCGCGGGAGTAGGCGAGCAGTACTTC
TRBJ2-1 few TRBV5-1 TRBD2 CASSSGLAGVNEQFF TGCGCCAGCAGCTCTGGACTAGCGGGAGTCAATGAGCAGTTCTTC
TRBJ1-3 . TRBV4-1 TRBD1 CASSQAFSRGPGNTIYF TGCGCCAGCAGCCAAGCCTTCTCGAGGGGGCCTGGAAACACCATATATTTT
TRBJ2-3 . TRBV2 TRBD2 CASSYRTSGRSTDTQYF TGTGCCAGCAGTTACCGGACTAGCGGGAGGTCCACAGATACGCAGTATTTT
TRBJ1-4 . TRBV28 . CASSSGGARQKLFF TGTGCCAGCAGTTCCGGGGGGGCGCGTCAAAAACTGTTTTTT
TRBJ2-5 . TRBV6-1 TRBD1 CASKQGAEETQYF TGTGCCAGCAAACAGGGGGCTGAAGAGACCCAGTACTTC
TRBJ2-1 . TRBV5-1 TRBD2 CASSWGLAGGTNNEQFF TGCGCCAGCAGCTGGGGACTAGCGGGAGGTACCAACAATGAGCAGTTCTTC
TRBJ2-7 . TRBV7-9 . CASSLQGGSYEQYF TGTGCCAGCAGCCTTCAGGGAGGATCCTACGAGCAGTACTTC
TRBJ1-1 . TRBV5-1 . CASSTDPAEVDGAFF TGCGCCAGCAGCACGGACCCAGCGGAGGTAGATGGCGCTTTCTTT
TRBJ2-1 . TRBV9 TRBD2 CASSGVTSGGGVEQFF TGTGCCAGCAGCGGGGTAACTAGCGGCGGAGGTGTTGAGCAGTTCTTC
TRBJ2-1 . TRBV2 TRBD2 CASSGVAGGFEQFF TGTGCCAGCAGTGGGGTAGCGGGAGGTTTTGAGCAGTTCTTC
TRBJ2-7 . TRBV7-9 TRBD2 CASSLVVASGSLNEQYF TGTGCCAGCAGCTTAGTAGTGGCTAGCGGGAGTCTGAACGAGCAGTACTTC
TRBJ1-1 . TRBV27 . CASSLYRDTEAFF TGTGCCAGCAGTTTATACAGGGACACTGAAGCTTTCTTT
TRBJ1-1 . TRBV4-1 TRBD1 CASREQGVTEAFF TGCGCCAGCAGGGAACAGGGGGTGACTGAAGCTTTCTTT
TRBJ2-3 . TRBV5-1 . CASSPQRPTDTQYF TGCGCCAGCAGCCCCCAGCGGCCCACAGATACGCAGTATTTT
TRBJ2-2 . TRBV9 TRBD1 CASSVEGQVSTGELFF TGTGCCAGCAGCGTAGAGGGACAGGTATCCACCGGGGAGCTGTTTTTT
TRBJ2-7 once TRBV19 TRBD1 CASSLSGSGQGPYEQYF TGTGCCAGTAGTCTATCCGGTTCGGGACAGGGCCCCTACGAGCAGTACTTC
TRBJ2-7 . TRBV28 . CASSLTGNIPGEQYF TGTGCCAGCAGTTTAACAGGGAATATCCCCGGCGAGCAGTACTTC
TRBJ2-2 . TRBV6-5 . CASSSPHTYLTGELFF TGTGCCAGCAGTTCCCCGCATACCTATCTCACCGGGGAGCTGTTTTTT
TRBJ2-7 . TRBV11-2 . CASSLEAGYEQYF TGTGCCAGCAGCTTAGAGGCAGGGTACGAGCAGTACTTC
TRBJ2-7 . TRBV27 TRBD1 CASSEPGQRRREQYF TGTGCCAGCAGCGAACCGGGACAGCGAAGGAGAGAGCAGTACTTC
TRBJ2-7 . TRBV6-1 TRBD1 CASSEGTGGGYEQYF TGTGCCAGCAGTGAAGGGACAGGGGGTGGCTACGAGCAGTACTTC
TRBJ2-1 . TRBV7-9 TRBD2 CASSRERTSGNNNEQFF TGTGCCAGCAGCCGAGAAAGGACTAGCGGGAATAACAATGAGCAGTTCTTC
TRBJ2-1 . TRBV11-2 . CASSSSFSYNEQFF TGTGCCAGCAGCTCGTCCTTCTCCTACAATGAGCAGTTCTTC
TRBJ2-7 once TRBV15 TRBD1 CATSEPEQGQLREQYF TGTGCCACCAGCGAGCCAGAACAGGGACAGCTACGGGAGCAGTACTTC
TRBJ2-7 . TRBV30 TRBD1 CAWTSGQGDYEQYF TGTGCCTGGACGTCCGGACAGGGGGACTACGAGCAGTACTTC
TRBJ2-5 . TRBV28 . CASAEPLRTQYF TGTGCCAGCGCGGAACCTCTCAGGACCCAGTACTTC
TRBJ2-1 . TRBV6-5 . CASSYSKGSGAFF TGTGCCAGCAGTTACTCGAAAGGTAGCGGTGCGTTCTTC
TRBJ2-3 . TRBV10-3 TRBD1 CAISETGTGSTDTQYF TGTGCCATCAGTGAGACCGGGACAGGGAGCACAGATACGCAGTATTTT
TRBJ1-1 few TRBV14 TRBD1 CASSKYRGGTEAFF TGTGCCAGCAGCAAATACAGGGGTGGTACTGAAGCTTTCTTT
TRBJ2-7 . TRBV29-1 . CSVGSLGGLEQYF TGCAGCGTTGGGTCCCTTGGAGGCCTCGAGCAGTACTTC
TRBJ2-7 . TRBV6-1 . CASRAFRSVNPGTAYEQYF TGTGCCAGCCGTGCTTTTCGATCTGTTAACCCCGGGACTGCCTACGAGCAGTACTTC